This T cell receptor beta chain stems from a study of human T cells and chemical hapten exposure. Turning to the study itself: Patients were mainly female, each with alopecia areata, totalis or universalis. Study-level findings and limits: Having alopecia, the donors may differ immunologically from healthy people. Patch test scores rose with PT1 expanded TCR counts, a positive correlation.

This clonotype was observed many times. Its cognate antigen is unknown. Individual cDNA molecules in this library carried unique molecular identifiers. One entry per CDR3 protein, called by TCRdb with MiXCR from the RACE reads. The sample has tens of thousands of distinct CDR3 sequences; under 15% are singletons. Time point in this sample: pre-sensitization, week 0. Described treatment: therapeutic diphenylcyclopropenone sensitization with weekly scalp DPC. This CDR3 is built from 15 residues. CDR1 is SQVTM, CDR2 ANQGSEA, per germline. V gene TRBV29-1 combines with J gene TRBJ2-3; 10 bases are shared with TRBD1. This sample comprised whole blood, obtained in connection with sensitization to the hapten diphenylcyclopropenone (DPC). The TCR originated in a woman aged 25-40 years with alopecia areata. Some clones in this sample may be carry-over from other donors' samples. CDR3 in DNA: TGCACCGGGACAGGGGACGTCAAGAGCACAGATACGCAGTATTTT. It specifies CTGTGDVKSTDTQYF.